A selection of T cell receptor beta chains follows, all from one sample in a study. TCRdb used MiXCR to reprocess the 5' RACE reads, holding one entry per CDR3 protein. The table lists about 310 distinct CDR3 sequences, 6% of them singletons. Sequencing was done on a sample of effector memory T cells from blood PBMCs. These receptors came from a male donor with HIV. CDR3s include the opening cysteine and the closing phenylalanine or tryptophan. The D gene is left open where the match is weak. The size field is filled for only some rows; it gives once, few, many or a size class.

clone_size: medium-sized; d_call: .; cdr3_length: 13; j_call: TRBJ2-3; v_call: TRBV29-1; cdr3_aa: CSALTIWGDTQYF; cdr3_nt: TGCAGCGCCCTCACTATTTGGGGAGATACGCAGTATTTT
clone_size: large; d_call: .; cdr3_length: 14; j_call: TRBJ1-2; v_call: TRBV2; cdr3_aa: CASSPLSGTYGYTF; cdr3_nt: TGTGCCAGCAGTCCTCTCTCCGGGACCTATGGCTACACCTTC
clone_size: .; d_call: .; cdr3_length: 16; j_call: TRBJ2-1; v_call: TRBV4-1; cdr3_aa: CASSLIDLVSYNEQFF; cdr3_nt: TGCGCCAGCAGCCTAATCGATCTGGTCTCCTACAATGAGCAGTTCTTC
clone_size: medium-sized; d_call: .; cdr3_length: 16; j_call: TRBJ2-3; v_call: TRBV10-3; cdr3_aa: CAISPSSGASTDTQYF; cdr3_nt: TGTGCCATCTCCCCGAGCTCAGGGGCGAGCACAGATACGCAGTATTTT
clone_size: medium-sized; d_call: .; cdr3_length: 15; j_call: TRBJ1-4; v_call: TRBV6-1; cdr3_aa: CASSKGTGNNEKLFF; cdr3_nt: TGTGCCAGCAGCAAGGGGACGGGCAATAATGAAAAACTGTTTTTT
clone_size: large; d_call: .; cdr3_length: 12; j_call: TRBJ2-3; v_call: TRBV20-1; cdr3_aa: CSARVITDTQYF; cdr3_nt: TGCAGTGCTAGGGTGATCACAGATACGCAGTATTTT
clone_size: large; d_call: TRBD1; cdr3_length: 14; j_call: TRBJ2-7; v_call: TRBV28; cdr3_aa: CASSWGQAAYEQYF; cdr3_nt: TGTGCCAGCAGTTGGGGACAGGCCGCCTACGAGCAGTACTTC
clone_size: medium-sized; d_call: .; cdr3_length: 16; j_call: TRBJ1-1; v_call: TRBV6-5; cdr3_aa: CASRETGLFRDTEAFF; cdr3_nt: TGTGCCAGCAGAGAAACAGGGCTGTTTAGGGACACTGAAGCTTTCTTT
clone_size: large; d_call: .; cdr3_length: 15; j_call: TRBJ1-1; v_call: TRBV5-6; cdr3_aa: CASRDNGGMNTEAFF; cdr3_nt: TGTGCCAGCAGAGATAACGGGGGGATGAACACTGAAGCTTTCTTT
clone_size: hyperexpanded; d_call: .; cdr3_length: 14; j_call: TRBJ1-1; v_call: TRBV11-3; cdr3_aa: CASSLGPMNTEAFF; cdr3_nt: TGTGCCAGCAGCTTGGGACCTATGAACACTGAAGCTTTCTTT
clone_size: medium-sized; d_call: TRBD1; cdr3_length: 14; j_call: TRBJ1-1; v_call: TRBV12-3/TRBV12-4; cdr3_aa: CASSPDRGDTEAFF; cdr3_nt: TGTGCCAGCAGTCCAGACAGGGGTGACACTGAAGCTTTCTTT
clone_size: few; d_call: .; cdr3_length: 15; j_call: TRBJ2-7; v_call: TRBV29-1; cdr3_aa: CSVAPAGLLPYEQYF; cdr3_nt: TGCAGCGTTGCGCCCGCGGGACTCCTACCCTACGAGCAGTACTTC
clone_size: large; d_call: TRBD1; cdr3_length: 14; j_call: TRBJ2-5; v_call: TRBV18; cdr3_aa: CASSLGQDQETQYF; cdr3_nt: TGTGCCAGCTCACTTGGACAGGACCAAGAGACCCAGTACTTC
clone_size: .; d_call: .; cdr3_length: 15; j_call: TRBJ2-6; v_call: TRBV6-1; cdr3_aa: CASSETGSGANVLTF; cdr3_nt: TGTGCCAGCAGTGAAACAGGCTCTGGGGCCAACGTCCTGACTTTC
clone_size: medium-sized; d_call: .; cdr3_length: 13; j_call: TRBJ2-6; v_call: TRBV3-1; cdr3_aa: CASSQAGANVLTF; cdr3_nt: TGTGCCAGCAGCCAAGCTGGGGCCAACGTCCTGACTTTC
clone_size: .; d_call: .; cdr3_length: 16; j_call: TRBJ2-6; v_call: TRBV7-6; cdr3_aa: CASSLGTASGANVLTF; cdr3_nt: TGTGCCAGCAGCCTGGGGACTGCCTCTGGGGCCAACGTCCTGACTTTC
clone_size: large; d_call: .; cdr3_length: 15; j_call: TRBJ1-3; v_call: TRBV7-6; cdr3_aa: CASSLVAAPGNTIYF; cdr3_nt: TGTGCCAGCAGCTTAGTCGCTGCCCCTGGAAACACCATATATTTT
clone_size: few; d_call: .; cdr3_length: 13; j_call: TRBJ1-4; v_call: TRBV29-1; cdr3_aa: CSVGGNLGGKLFF; cdr3_nt: TGCAGCGTTGGAGGTAACTTGGGCGGAAAACTGTTTTTT
clone_size: few; d_call: .; cdr3_length: 14; j_call: TRBJ2-2; v_call: TRBV2; cdr3_aa: CASKMGLNTGELFF; cdr3_nt: TGTGCCAGTAAAATGGGACTCAACACCGGGGAGCTGTTTTTT
clone_size: medium-sized; d_call: .; cdr3_length: 11; j_call: TRBJ2-7; v_call: TRBV5-1; cdr3_aa: CASSFDAEQYF; cdr3_nt: TGCGCCAGCAGCTTCGATGCCGAGCAGTACTTC
clone_size: medium-sized; d_call: .; cdr3_length: 13; j_call: TRBJ1-2; v_call: TRBV30; cdr3_aa: CAWSATGPYGYTF; cdr3_nt: TGTGCCTGGAGTGCAACAGGGCCCTATGGCTACACCTTC
clone_size: large; d_call: .; cdr3_length: 13; j_call: TRBJ2-7; v_call: TRBV6-5; cdr3_aa: CASSYSGHYEQYF; cdr3_nt: TGTGCCAGCAGTTACTCGGGTCACTACGAGCAGTACTTC
clone_size: .; d_call: TRBD2; cdr3_length: 15; j_call: TRBJ2-3; v_call: TRBV27; cdr3_aa: CASGTSARVTDTQYF; cdr3_nt: TGTGCCAGCGGGACTAGCGCTCGAGTCACAGATACGCAGTATTTT
clone_size: medium-sized; d_call: TRBD1; cdr3_length: 13; j_call: TRBJ2-7; v_call: TRBV19; cdr3_aa: CASSIERTGEQYF; cdr3_nt: TGTGCCAGTAGTATAGAAAGGACAGGGGAGCAGTACTTC
clone_size: large; d_call: .; cdr3_length: 14; j_call: TRBJ2-7; v_call: TRBV5-1; cdr3_aa: CASSLRNAAYEQYF; cdr3_nt: TGCGCCAGCAGCTTGCGCAATGCCGCCTACGAGCAGTACTTC
clone_size: large; d_call: .; cdr3_length: 13; j_call: TRBJ2-2; v_call: TRBV19; cdr3_aa: CAATDANTGELFF; cdr3_nt: TGTGCCGCGACGGATGCGAACACCGGGGAGCTGTTTTTT
clone_size: medium-sized; d_call: TRBD1; cdr3_length: 15; j_call: TRBJ2-3; v_call: TRBV6-1; cdr3_aa: CASTRTGGRADTQYF; cdr3_nt: TGTGCCAGCACCAGGACAGGGGGCCGCGCAGATACGCAGTATTTT
clone_size: large; d_call: .; cdr3_length: 15; j_call: TRBJ1-4; v_call: TRBV5-1; cdr3_aa: CASREAVTTNEKLFF; cdr3_nt: TGCGCCAGCCGCGAGGCAGTTACAACTAATGAAAAACTGTTTTTT
clone_size: .; d_call: .; cdr3_length: 15; j_call: TRBJ2-1; v_call: TRBV11-3; cdr3_aa: CASSQFSLGGNEQFF; cdr3_nt: TGTGCCAGCAGCCAATTTTCCCTTGGGGGCAATGAGCAGTTCTTC
clone_size: large; d_call: .; cdr3_length: 15; j_call: TRBJ2-1; v_call: TRBV4-2; cdr3_aa: CASSQDGTQNNEQFF; cdr3_nt: TGTGCCAGCAGCCAAGACGGGACGCAGAACAATGAGCAGTTCTTC
clone_size: .; d_call: .; cdr3_length: 14; j_call: TRBJ2-7; v_call: TRBV3-1; cdr3_aa: CTSSQGAGTYEQYF; cdr3_nt: TGTACCAGCAGCCAAGGGGCAGGGACCTACGAGCAGTACTTC
clone_size: large; d_call: TRBD2; cdr3_length: 15; j_call: TRBJ2-1; v_call: TRBV29-1; cdr3_aa: CSAKSPAGGYNEQFF; cdr3_nt: TGCAGCGCGAAAAGTCCAGCGGGAGGTTACAATGAGCAGTTCTTC
clone_size: few; d_call: TRBD1; cdr3_length: 15; j_call: TRBJ1-6; v_call: TRBV12-3/TRBV12-4; cdr3_aa: CASSHGQVFRSPLHF; cdr3_nt: TGTGCCAGCAGCCATGGACAGGTTTTTCGCTCACCCCTCCACTTT
clone_size: large; d_call: TRBD1; cdr3_length: 15; j_call: TRBJ1-5; v_call: TRBV6-2/TRBV6-3; cdr3_aa: CASSSDRASNQPQHF; cdr3_nt: TGTGCCAGCAGCTCGGACAGGGCCAGCAATCAGCCCCAGCATTTT
clone_size: large; d_call: .; cdr3_length: 11; j_call: TRBJ1-2; v_call: TRBV12-3/TRBV12-4; cdr3_aa: CASSTGTGYTF; cdr3_nt: TGTGCCAGCAGCACAGGGACTGGCTACACCTTC
clone_size: medium-sized; d_call: .; cdr3_length: 12; j_call: TRBJ1-3; v_call: TRBV7-6; cdr3_aa: CASSLDENTIYF; cdr3_nt: TGTGCCAGCAGCTTAGACGAAAACACCATATATTTT
clone_size: large; d_call: TRBD2; cdr3_length: 19; j_call: TRBJ2-3; v_call: TRBV4-2; cdr3_aa: CASSQDVWLAGGVADTQYF; cdr3_nt: TGTGCCAGCAGCCAAGATGTTTGGCTAGCGGGGGGGGTTGCAGATACGCAGTATTTT